Following are 12 T cell receptor beta chains from one sample sequenced in a study of T-cell reconstitution after alpha-beta-depleted transplantation in children. During its preparation, the TCRbeta library received unique molecular identifiers. One entry per CDR3 protein results from TCRdb running MiXCR on the PCR reads. The sample shows about 200,000 distinct CDR3 sequences, about a sixth of them seen only once. The specimen comprised PBMCs, mostly from graft donor cells, sampled 360 days after TCRalphabeta/CD19-depleted stem cell transplant. The receptor set was obtained from a male patient aged 2 to 10 who had a stem cell transplant for acute lymphoblastic leukemia, so the T cells may come from the graft donor.

The gene calls are TRBV4-1 and TRBJ2-7; D uncertain. This CDR3 is built from 15 residues. Germline V lookup: CDR1 MGHRA, CDR2 YSYEKL. The V end was cut by 4 bases, the J end by 2 bases, with 15 bases between. The CDR3 region is CASSPTGPMPYEQYF. CDR3 DNA sequence: TGCGCCAGCAGCCCAACCGGGCCAATGCCCTACGAGCAGTACTTC.

This clonotype appeared a few times. The rearrangement joins TRBV7-9 to TRBJ2-1, with D hard to call. Germline lookup yields CDR1 SEHNR and CDR2 FQNEAQ (reference sequence). V gave up 4 bases and J gave up 9 bases, with 16 bases separating them. The CDR3 spans 14 residues. The CDR3 DNA is TGTGCCAGCAGCTCTGACGGACCGCCGGGTGAGCAGTTCTTC. It is translated as CASSSDGPPGEQFF.

The J gene is TRBJ1-2, the V gene TRBV28, with D perhaps TRBD1 (5 bases). Per the germline V gene, CDR1 is MDHEN and CDR2 is SYDVKM. The CDR3 extends over 16 amino acids. Deletions cut 3 bases from V and 5 bases from J, with 19 bases between. The CDR3 here is CASSLGRFSIFYGYTF. In DNA form, the CDR3 reads TGTGCCAGCAGTTTGGGGCGCTTCTCGATCTTTTATGGCTACACCTTC.

This clonotype was found a few times. The chain links TRBV4-3 to TRBJ2-3, with TRBD2 identical over 13 bases. Germline lookup yields CDR1 LGHNA and CDR2 YSLEER. The CDR3 extends over 16 amino acids. V lost 2 bases, J lost 4 bases, and 3 bases stayed unmatched. The CDR3 sequence is CASSQRLAGGPDTQYF. CDR3 nucleotides: TGCGCCAGCAGCCAACGACTAGCGGGAGGCCCAGATACGCAGTATTTT.

This clonotype was observed a handful of times. This chain links TRBV7-9 with TRBJ2-2; 8 bases map to TRBD2. Germline CDR1 SEHNR, CDR2 FQNEAQ (reference sequence). V shed 1 base and J 7 bases; nucleotides not matched to a gene: 8. CDR3 length: 16 amino acids. In nucleotides, the CDR3 is TGTGCCAGCAGCTTAGGTCCAGCGGGAGCCGTCGGGGAGCTGTTTTTT. This codes for CASSLGPAGAVGELFF.

The CDR3 spells CAISEGSLRDTDTQYF. DNA of the CDR3: TGTGCCATCAGTGAGGGTTCTCTCCGGGACACAGATACGCAGTATTTT. V and J are TRBV10-3 and TRBJ2-3; perhaps TRBD2 as D (5 bases). Trimming removed 2 bases at V and 2 bases at J, with 14 bases between. The CDR3 is 16 residues long. Germline V gives CDR1 ENHRY, CDR2 SYGVKD.

This clonotype was detected a few times. The rearrangement uses TRBV6-5 and TRBJ2-2; 7 nucleotides match TRBD1. The germline V gene has CDR1 MNHEY and CDR2 SVGAGI. Trimming cost V 7 bases and J 6 bases; bases outside gene matches: 8. The CDR3 covers 14 residues. CDR3 protein: CASIKGQGAGELFF. CDR3 nucleotide sequence: TGTGCCAGCATTAAGGGTCAGGGGGCCGGGGAGCTGTTTTTT.

This chain uses TRBV29-1 with TRBJ2-7; D not resolved. This CDR3 region has 11 residues. The V end lost 0 bases, the J end lost 2 bases, and 2 bases lay between the germline ends. CDR1 and CDR2 from the germline V gene are SQVTM and ANQGSEA. The CDR3 DNA reads TGCAGCGTTGAAGAGGCCTACGAGCAGTACTTC. This encodes CSVEEAYEQYF.

This chain joins TRBV10-3 and TRBJ2-2; D ambiguous. The V end lost 3 bases, the J end lost 2 bases, and 7 bases lay between the germline ends. The CDR3 has 14 residues. The germline V gene has CDR1 ENHRY and CDR2 SYGVKD. CDR3 residues: CAISDPPNTGELFF. The CDR3 DNA is TGTGCCATCAGTGATCCCCCTAACACCGGGGAGCTGTTTTTT.

The sample holds one count of this clonotype. The chain recombines TRBV7-2 with TRBJ2-7; the D is unclear. From germline, CDR1 is SGHTA and CDR2 FQGNSA. The ends were cut back, 5 bases at V and 6 bases at J, with 14 bases in the middle. The CDR3 loop spans 13 amino acids. This CDR3 is CASSTQERTEQYF. The DNA for the CDR3 is TGTGCCAGCAGCACCCAGGAGAGGACCGAGCAGTACTTC.

The chain has TRBV6-1 and TRBJ2-1; TRBD2 matches 11 bases. This CDR3 is built from 17 residues. Per the germline V gene, CDR1 is MNHNS and CDR2 is SASEGT. Losses at the gene ends were 3 bases for V and 3 bases for J; bases not matched to a gene: 7. CDR3 coding DNA: TGTGCCAGCAGTGAGCCCGGACTAGCGGGCGTCTACAATGAGCAGTTCTTC. Its protein is CASSEPGLAGVYNEQFF.

The chain joins TRBV10-3 to TRBJ1-1; D remains ambiguous. The CDR3 spans 13 residues. The germline CDR1 and CDR2 sequences are ENHRY and SYGVKD. With 8 bases removed from V and 0 bases from J, the gap between germline ends came to 10 bases. Here the CDR3 reads CAILSPVNTEAFF. For the CDR3, the DNA is TGTGCCATCTTAAGTCCCGTGAACACTGAAGCTTTCTTT.